Listed below are T cell receptor beta chains from one sample, sequenced in a study of PD-L1 blockade in urothelial cancer. TCRdb keeps only in-frame clones here, not all; method: immunoSEQ multiplex PCR. This sample has roughly 42,000 clones, with about 90% found just once. This sample comprised PBMCs, obtained around atezolizumab (anti-PD-L1) treatment. The receptors originated from a man between 65 and 85 years old with urothelial cancer. The CDR3 runs from the conserved cysteine through the conserved F or W. Each record gives: V gene, D gene, CDR3 length, J gene, clone size, CDR3 DNA, CDR3 protein. A D gene is named only where the DNA matches it firmly. The listing skips clone size in some rows; elsewhere it reads once, few, many or a size class.

>TRBV9|TRBD2|13|TRBJ2-7|NA
TGTGCCAGCAGCGCTGCTAGCGGCTACGAGCAGTACTTC
CASSAASGYEQYF
>TRBV11-3|NA|13|TRBJ1-1|NA
TGTGCCAGCAGCTTAGCGGCGGGTTTCGAAGCTTTCTTT
CASSLAAGFEAFF
>TRBV10-3|NA|11|TRBJ2-7|NA
TGTGCCACCCTGGCAGGGCTCGAGCAGTACTTC
CATLAGLEQYF
>TRBV29-1|NA|13|TRBJ2-2|NA
TGCAGCGTTGATACAGGATACACCGGGGAGCTGTTTTTT
CSVDTGYTGELFF
>TRBV7-7|TRBD2|18|TRBJ2-2|NA
TGTGCCAGCAGCCAAGGACTAGCGGGAGGGCCCTCCACCGGGGAGCTGTTTTTT
CASSQGLAGGPSTGELFF
>TRBV10-1|TRBD1|13|TRBJ2-5|NA
TGCGCCAGCAGCGACAGGGGGCAAGAGACCCAGTACTTC
CASSDRGQETQYF
>TRBV19|NA|15|TRBJ1-5|NA
TGTGCCAGTAGTATAGACAACTATAGCAATCAGCCCCAGCATTTT
CASSIDNYSNQPQHF
>TRBV7-9|NA|8|TRBJ2-7|NA
TGTTTTCCCCGCGAGCAGTACTTC
CFPREQYF
>TRBV5-4|TRBD1|16|TRBJ1-5|NA
TGTGCCAGCAGCCAACAGGGGGGGTTGAGCAATCAGCCCCAGCATTTT
CASSQQGGLSNQPQHF
>TRBV28|NA|14|TRBJ1-2|NA
TGTGCCAGCAGCCCCCCGGCAGCGCTCTATGGCTACACCTTC
CASSPPAALYGYTF
>TRBV10-3|NA|14|TRBJ2-7|NA
TGTGCCACCAAACAGGACGGGAGCTCCTACGAGCAGTACTTC
CATKQDGSSYEQYF
>TRBV11-2|NA|15|TRBJ2-7|few
TGTGCCAGCAGCTTTACCGGACAGCCGACCTACGAGCAGTACTTC
CASSFTGQPTYEQYF
>TRBV5-6|TRBD2|16|TRBJ2-3|NA
TGTGCCAGCAACCCACTAGCGGGAGGGCCAACAGATACGCAGTATTTT
CASNPLAGGPTDTQYF
>TRBV4-2|TRBD1|17|TRBJ2-1|NA
TGTGCCAGCAGCCGAGAAACTAGACAGGGCTCCTACAATGAGCAGTTCTTC
CASSRETRQGSYNEQFF
>TRBV7-9|TRBD1|16|TRBJ1-2|NA
TGTGCCAGCAGCTTAGTAACGGGACAGGGGAACTATGGCTACACCTTC
CASSLVTGQGNYGYTF
>TRBV19|TRBD2|18|TRBJ2-2|NA
TGTGCCAGTAGTACTCTTAGAAGCGGGAGTGGGAACACCGGGGAGCTGTTTTTT
CASSTLRSGSGNTGELFF
>TRBV2|TRBD2|16|TRBJ2-1|NA
TGTGCCAGCACTTCCATGCTAGCGGGAGGTATGAATGAGCAGTTCTTC
CASTSMLAGGMNEQFF
>TRBV28|TRBD1|15|TRBJ2-5|NA
TGTGCCAGCAGCCCTGACAGGGCCTCTCTTTGGACCCAGTACTTC
CASSPDRASLWTQYF
>TRBV27|TRBD2|19|TRBJ2-3|NA
TGTGCCAGCAGTTTTTCTCGGGCTAGCGGGAGGGCCAGCACAGATACGCAGTATTTT
CASSFSRASGRASTDTQYF
>TRBV11-2|NA|14|TRBJ2-1|NA
TGTGCCAGCAGCTTAATCAGGCAGTACAATGAGCAGTTCTTC
CASSLIRQYNEQFF
>TRBV7-3|NA|17|TRBJ2-1|once
TGTGCCAGCACCGATTTTGTTCGAGGGAGTGCCCACAATGAGCAGTTCTTC
CASTDFVRGSAHNEQFF
>TRBV6-1|TRBD2|12|TRBJ2-7|NA
TGTGCCAGCAGAGGACTAGCCTACGAGCAGTACTTC
CASRGLAYEQYF
>TRBV5-1|TRBD1|15|TRBJ1-2|once
TGCGCCAGCAGCGATGGGGACAGGGGTAACTATGGCTACACCTTC
CASSDGDRGNYGYTF
>TRBV7-9|NA|15|TRBJ1-1|NA
TGTGCCAGCAGCCCGGCAGGACAGATGAACACTGAAGCTTTCTTT
CASSPAGQMNTEAFF
>TRBV2|NA|14|TRBJ1-3|NA
TGTGCCAGCAACAGCCGCACCTCTGGAAACACCATATATTTT
CASNSRTSGNTIYF
>TRBV5-6|TRBD2|13|TRBJ2-5|NA
TGTGCCAGCACCATTGGCGGGGGGGCACCCCAGTACTTC
CASTIGGGAPQYF
>TRBV9|NA|14|TRBJ1-1|NA
TGTGCCAGCAGCGTAGGTCCAGGGAACACTGAAGCTTTCTTT
CASSVGPGNTEAFF
>TRBV2|TRBD2|14|TRBJ2-3|NA
TGTGCCAGCAGTGAAAGGACTAGTACTGGTACGCAGTATTTT
CASSERTSTGTQYF
>TRBV28|TRBD1|15|TRBJ2-7|NA
TGTGCCAGCAGTCCCTCCCGGGACAGGGGACACGAGCAGTACTTC
CASSPSRDRGHEQYF
>TRBV23-1|TRBD1|15|TRBJ2-6|NA
TGCGCCAGCAGTCCCGACAGGGCTGGGGCCAACGTCCTGACTTTC
CASSPDRAGANVLTF
>TRBV7-9|TRBD2|16|TRBJ2-2|NA
TGTGCCAGCAGTCGACTAGCGGGAGAGTGGAACGGGGAGCTGTTTTTT
CASSRLAGEWNGELFF
>TRBV19|NA|13|TRBJ2-1|NA
TGTGCCAGTAGTCAAAACGGTTGGAATGAGCAGTTCTTC
CASSQNGWNEQFF
>TRBV5-4|TRBD1|18|TRBJ2-6|NA
TGTGCCAGCAGCCCGACCGGGACAGGGGGCTCTGGGGCCAACGTCCTGACTTTC
CASSPTGTGGSGANVLTF
>TRBV28|NA|15|TRBJ1-6|once
TGTGCCAGCAGTTTCGACAGATACTATAATTCACCCCTCCACTTT
CASSFDRYYNSPLHF
>TRBV7-3|NA|22|TRBJ2-7|NA
TGTGCCAGCAGCCCCGCCGTCGGTGGGGGGGCTTTCTGCCACGTAAGGTACTACGAGCAGTACTTC
CASSPAVGGGAFCHVRYYEQYF
>TRBV9|NA|15|TRBJ1-3|NA
TGTGCCAGCAGCGTGACGGACACCTCTGGAAACACCATATATTTT
CASSVTDTSGNTIYF
>TRBV2|TRBD1|14|TRBJ1-5|once
TGTGCCAGCTCCGACAGGGGAGTAGGGCAGCCCCAGCATTTT
CASSDRGVGQPQHF
>TRBV12-5|TRBD1|14|TRBJ2-7|NA
TGTGCTAGTGCTGGGGGGACAGGCCCCCACGAGCAGTACTTC
CASAGGTGPHEQYF
>TRBV10-2|TRBD2|14|TRBJ2-7|NA
TGCGCCAGCTCCTTGACTAGCGGGGCCTACGAGCAGTACTTC
CASSLTSGAYEQYF
>TRBV19|TRBD2|16|TRBJ2-1|NA
TGTGCCAGTAGTATAGGAAGGCTAGCGGGGTTCAATGAGCAGTTCTTC
CASSIGRLAGFNEQFF
>TRBV18|NA|14|TRBJ2-7|NA
TGTGCCAGCTCACCACCCATGGGGCCCAACGAGCAGTACTTC
CASSPPMGPNEQYF
>TRBV10-2|NA|15|TRBJ1-1|NA
TGCGCCAGCAGTGTCAAATCCTTTTGGAGCACTGAAGCTTTCTTT
CASSVKSFWSTEAFF